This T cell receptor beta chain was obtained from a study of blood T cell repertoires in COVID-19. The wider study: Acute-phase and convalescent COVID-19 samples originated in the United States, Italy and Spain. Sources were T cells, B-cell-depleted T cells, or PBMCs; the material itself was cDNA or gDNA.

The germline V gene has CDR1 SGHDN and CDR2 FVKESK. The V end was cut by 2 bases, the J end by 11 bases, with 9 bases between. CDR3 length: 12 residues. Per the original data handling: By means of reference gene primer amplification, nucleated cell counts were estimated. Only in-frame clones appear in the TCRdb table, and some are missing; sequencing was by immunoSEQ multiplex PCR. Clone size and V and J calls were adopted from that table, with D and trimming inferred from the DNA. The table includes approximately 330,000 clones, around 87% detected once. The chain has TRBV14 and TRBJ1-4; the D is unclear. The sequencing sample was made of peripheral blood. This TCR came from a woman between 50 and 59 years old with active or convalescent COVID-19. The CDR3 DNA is TGTGCCAGCAGCCAAAGCTCGGGGAAACTGTTTTTT. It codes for CASSQSSGKLFF.